This TCR beta chain derives from a study of T cell responses to AZD1222 COVID-19 vaccine. TCRdb keeps only in-frame clones here, not all; method: immunoSEQ multiplex PCR. Here the sample spans 87,000 or so clones, about 89% being singletons. A word on this clone: The antigen is undetermined.

Findings and caveats of the study: Variant regions that are unmutated are reportedly the target of nearly half of spike-specific TCRs. Receipt of two AZD1222 doses was followed by a rise in Spike-specific TCR breadth and depth. Clonal diversity was possibly underestimated, and white British individuals and females predominated among donors.

V was clipped by 6 bases and J by 3 bases, with 15 bases between them. Per germline, CDR1 MDHEN and CDR2 SYDVKM. The CDR3 runs to 14 residues. Source: peripheral blood, taken on day 0 of AZD1222 vaccination. The clonotype was recovered from an adult in good health. V gene TRBV28 combines with J gene TRBJ2-7; D possibly matches TRBD1 or TRBD2 (5 bases each). The DNA of the CDR3 is TGTGCCAGCAGCGCAAGGGGACCGAGCTACGAGCAGTACTTC. Protein product: CASSARGPSYEQYF. Together with reference TRBV28 and TRBJ2-7, the CDR3 gives the full variable domain: DVKVTQSSRYLVKRTGEKVFLECVQDMDHENMFWYRQDPGLGLRLIYFSYDVKMKEKGDIPEGYSVSREKKERFSLILESASTNQTSMYLCASSARGPSYEQYFGPGTRLTVT.